The sequence of this T cell receptor beta chain was determined in a study of blood T cell repertoires in COVID-19. The protocol was immunoSEQ multiplex PCR, while the TCRdb copy is restricted to in-frame clones and leaves out a portion. The data show 180,000 or so clones, about 80% seen once. Germline CDR1 reads SGHKS; CDR2 reads YYEKEE (reference sequence). This CDR3 is 14 amino acids long. Trimming pared 3 bases from V and 0 bases from J, leaving 9 bases between. Sequencing was done on a sample of peripheral blood. This TCR derives from a human donor with acute or convalescent COVID-19. The donor label of this sample is uncertain. The chain carries TRBV5-5 and TRBJ2-5; D unclear. The CDR3, as DNA: TGTGCCAGCAGCTACTGGGCAGACCAAGAGACCCAGTACTTC. Protein sequence: CASSYWADQETQYF.